Listed below are T cell receptor beta chains from one sample, sequenced in a study of shared clonotypes between healthy human individuals. Profiling relied on immunoSEQ multiplex PCR, and the TCRdb table lists in-frame clones only, not all of them. The sample has some 2.1 million clones; roughly 94% are singletons. Sequenced input: naive CD4+ T cells sorted from blood. The receptors were sampled from a man between 18 and 29 years old in good health. CDR3s include the opening cysteine and the closing phenylalanine or tryptophan. The D gene is left open where the match is weak. Rows give clone size only sometimes, using once, few, many, or a class for an expanded clone.

CDR3 length | D gene | J gene | V gene | clone size | CDR3 protein | CDR3 DNA
13 | NA | TRBJ1-1 | TRBV7-7 | once | CASSLTGNTEAFF | TGTGCTAGCAGCCTGACAGGGAACACTGAAGCTTTCTTT
14 | TRBD1 | TRBJ2-3 | TRBV19 | NA | CASSRGLSTDTQYF | TGTGCCAGCTCCAGGGGGCTCAGCACAGATACGCAGTATTTT
14 | TRBD1 | TRBJ2-7 | TRBV6-1 | NA | CASSEETGGLEQYF | TGTGCCAGCAGTGAAGAGACAGGGGGCCTCGAGCAGTACTTC
12 | NA | TRBJ2-4 | TRBV11-2 | NA | CASSLVHLPVYF | TGTGCCAGCAGCTTAGTCCACCTCCCGGTATACTTC
17 | TRBD2 | TRBJ2-7 | TRBV28 | many | CASPPSGRVKGVYEQYF | TGTGCCAGCCCCCCATCCGGGAGGGTTAAAGGGGTCTACGAGCAGTACTTC
14 | NA | TRBJ1-4 | TRBV5-1 | NA | CASTHGATNEKLFF | TGCGCCAGCACGCACGGTGCAACTAATGAAAAACTGTTTTTT
16 | NA | TRBJ1-1 | TRBV6-5 | NA | CASSYFGGSPNTEAFF | TGTGCCAGCAGTTACTTCGGGGGTAGTCCGAACACTGAAGCTTTCTTT
17 | NA | TRBJ2-7 | TRBV19 | NA | CASSTPPTGKGSRVQYF | TGTGCCAGTAGCACCCCCCCCACGGGCAAGGGTTCTCGGGTGCAGTACTTC
15 | NA | TRBJ2-3 | TRBV27 | NA | CASSLRGVVGDTQYF | TGTGCCAGCAGTTTAAGGGGTGTAGTCGGAGATACGCAGTATTTT
14 | TRBD1 | TRBJ2-5 | TRBV30 | NA | CAWSVVRGHETQYF | TGTGCCTGGAGTGTAGTCAGGGGGCACGAGACCCAGTACTTC
15 | NA | TRBJ1-1 | TRBV2 | NA | CASSKGRGVGTEAFF | TGTGCCAGCAGTAAGGGGCGGGGAGTGGGGACTGAAGCTTTCTTT
14 | NA | TRBJ1-1 | TRBV18 | NA | CASSPPRTVPEAFF | TGTGCCAGCTCACCACCCCGGACCGTCCCTGAAGCTTTCTTT
15 | TRBD2 | TRBJ2-7 | TRBV10-1 | NA | CASSESLAGSYEQYF | TGCGCCAGCAGTGAATCCCTAGCGGGTTCCTACGAGCAGTACTTC
15 | NA | TRBJ2-3 | TRBV30 | NA | CAWNGKGGNTDTQYF | TGTGCCTGGAACGGGAAGGGGGGCAATACAGATACGCAGTATTTT
14 | NA | TRBJ2-7 | TRBV18 | NA | CASSQGTGTYEQYF | TGTGCCAGCTCACAGGGGACGGGCACCTACGAGCAGTACTTC
14 | NA | TRBJ1-6 | TRBV5-7 | NA | CASSLARSNSPLHF | TGTGCCAGCAGCTTGGCCCGGTCTAATTCACCCCTCCACTTT
15 | NA | TRBJ2-7 | TRBV7-6 | NA | CASSLGKGVPYEQYF | TGTGCCAGCAGCTTAGGCAAAGGGGTCCCCTACGAGCAGTACTTC
13 | NA | TRBJ2-3 | TRBV7-9 | NA | CASSSDLTDTQYF | TGTGCCAGCAGCTCGGACCTCACAGATACGCAGTATTTT
15 | TRBD1 | TRBJ2-7 | TRBV6-5 | NA | CARRGFGQGVYEQYF | TGTGCCAGAAGGGGCTTTGGACAGGGGGTTTACGAGCAGTACTTC
13 | NA | TRBJ2-7 | TRBV5-1 | NA | CASSLSSRAEQYF | TGCGCCAGCAGCTTATCGAGCAGGGCCGAGCAGTACTTC
15 | NA | TRBJ1-5 | TRBV6-4 | NA | CATNSTVYSNQPQHF | TGTGCCACCAACTCGACGGTATATAGCAATCAGCCCCAGCATTTT
16 | TRBD2 | TRBJ2-3 | TRBV4-1 | NA | CASSQNPGLSTDTQYF | TGCGCCAGCAGCCAAAACCCGGGACTAAGCACAGATACGCAGTATTTT
14 | TRBD1 | TRBJ1-5 | TRBV2 | once | CASSATGGEQPQHF | TGTGCCAGCAGTGCGACAGGGGGTGAACAGCCCCAGCATTTT
13 | NA | TRBJ1-1 | TRBV30 | NA | CAWSLSMNTEAFF | TGTGCCTGGAGTCTCAGTATGAACACTGAAGCTTTCTTT
14 | NA | TRBJ2-7 | TRBV6-6 | NA | CASSYSARHYEQYF | TGTGCCAGCAGTTACTCGGCCCGACACTACGAGCAGTACTTC
16 | NA | TRBJ2-7 | TRBV5-3 | NA | CARSFGDCLFSYEQYF | TGTGCCAGAAGCTTCGGGGACTGCCTATTCTCCTACGAGCAGTACTTC
14 | NA | TRBJ1-1 | TRBV6-5 | NA | CASSPGIMNTEAFF | TGTGCCAGCAGCCCGGGGATTATGAACACTGAAGCTTTCTTT
15 | NA | TRBJ1-2 | TRBV9 | NA | CASSVGQGGDYGYTF | TGTGCCAGCAGCGTAGGGCAGGGCGGCGACTATGGCTACACCTTC
14 | NA | TRBJ2-5 | TRBV29-1 | NA | CSATGTGLQETQYF | TGCAGCGCCACAGGAACGGGGCTACAAGAGACCCAGTACTTC
14 | NA | TRBJ1-2 | TRBV28 | NA | CASSLFGIGYGYTF | TGTGCCAGCAGTTTATTTGGGATAGGATATGGCTACACCTTC
14 | NA | TRBJ1-1 | TRBV7-2 | NA | CASSLKSLNTEAFF | TGTGCCAGCAGCTTAAAATCCCTGAACACTGAAGCTTTCTTT
14 | NA | TRBJ1-2 | TRBV6-5 | NA | CASSRTASTYGYTF | TGTGCCAGCAGTCGGACAGCTTCGACCTATGGCTACACCTTC
13 | NA | TRBJ2-7 | TRBV2 | NA | CASSVGQAPGQYF | TGTGCCAGCAGTGTGGGGCAGGCCCCCGGGCAGTACTTC
17 | TRBD1 | TRBJ1-5 | TRBV28 | NA | CASNTVAGRGSRQPQHF | TGTGCCAGCAACACCGTAGCCGGCAGGGGGAGCCGTCAGCCCCAGCATTTT
16 | NA | TRBJ1-5 | TRBV7-8 | NA | CASSLAGHGPNQPQHF | TGTGCCAGCAGCTTAGCGGGACATGGCCCAAATCAGCCCCAGCATTTT
14 | NA | TRBJ1-6 | TRBV2 | NA | CASSGDGPNSPLHF | TGTGCCAGCAGTGGGGACGGGCCAAATTCACCCCTCCACTTT
14 | NA | TRBJ2-2 | TRBV2 | once | CASSLQGSSGELFF | TGTGCCAGCAGTCTCCAAGGGTCGTCCGGGGAGCTGTTTTTT
16 | TRBD2 | TRBJ2-5 | TRBV12-5 | NA | CASAIGTSGGQETQYF | TGTGCTAGTGCCATTGGGACTAGCGGGGGGCAAGAGACCCAGTACTTC
15 | TRBD1 | TRBJ2-7 | TRBV28 | NA | CASTVRDREGLEQYF | TGTGCCAGCACCGTCCGGGACAGGGAAGGACTGGAGCAGTACTTC
14 | TRBD2 | TRBJ2-3 | TRBV29-1 | NA | CSHATSGNTDTQYF | TGCAGCCATGCTACTAGCGGAAACACAGATACGCAGTATTTT
16 | NA | TRBJ2-7 | TRBV14 | NA | CASSQDPAGQTYEQYF | TGTGCCAGCAGCCAAGATCCCGCAGGGCAGACCTACGAGCAGTACTTC
14 | NA | TRBJ1-5 | TRBV7-2 | NA | CASSLRERGQPQHF | TGTGCCAGCAGCTTAAGGGAACGCGGTCAGCCCCAGCATTTT
13 | NA | TRBJ2-3 | TRBV18 | NA | CASSRTSGDTQYF | TGTGCCAGCTCACGAACCTCAGGGGATACGCAGTATTTT
12 | NA | TRBJ2-2 | TRBV23-1 | NA | CASSQAYGELFF | TGCGCCAGCAGTCAGGCCTACGGGGAGCTGTTTTTT
15 | TRBD1 | TRBJ1-6 | TRBV28 | NA | CASSSRGQGGSPLHF | TGTGCCAGCTCGTCCCGGGGACAGGGAGGTTCACCCCTCCACTTT
14 | NA | TRBJ1-4 | TRBV11-2 | NA | CASSAGSGNEKLFF | TGTGCCAGCAGCGCAGGGTCGGGTAATGAAAAACTGTTTTTT
15 | NA | TRBJ1-2 | TRBV23-1 | NA | CASSLRGPKGSGYTF | TGCGCCAGCAGTCTACGGGGCCCTAAGGGGAGTGGCTACACCTTC
16 | TRBD2 | TRBJ2-2 | TRBV15 | NA | CATSRDLAGDTGELFF | TGTGCCACCAGCAGAGATTTAGCGGGAGACACCGGGGAGCTGTTTTTT
14 | NA | TRBJ2-1 | TRBV10-3 | NA | CAISWRGDNNEQFF | TGTGCCATCTCGTGGCGCGGGGACAACAATGAGCAGTTCTTC
16 | TRBD2 | TRBJ2-3 | TRBV7-3 | NA | CASSLERGASTDTQYF | TGTGCCAGCAGCTTAGAGCGGGGGGCGTCCACAGATACGCAGTATTTT
11 | NA | TRBJ2-7 | TRBV28 | NA | CASTSSYEQYF | TGTGCCAGCACCTCATCCTACGAGCAGTACTTC
12 | TRBD2 | TRBJ2-1 | TRBV5-1 | NA | CASSSGLAYQFF | TGCGCCAGCAGTTCCGGACTAGCCTATCAGTTCTTC
15 | NA | TRBJ2-7 | TRBV11-2 | NA | CASSLVRLGAYEQYF | TGTGCCAGCAGCCTTGTCAGGCTAGGGGCCTACGAGCAGTACTTC